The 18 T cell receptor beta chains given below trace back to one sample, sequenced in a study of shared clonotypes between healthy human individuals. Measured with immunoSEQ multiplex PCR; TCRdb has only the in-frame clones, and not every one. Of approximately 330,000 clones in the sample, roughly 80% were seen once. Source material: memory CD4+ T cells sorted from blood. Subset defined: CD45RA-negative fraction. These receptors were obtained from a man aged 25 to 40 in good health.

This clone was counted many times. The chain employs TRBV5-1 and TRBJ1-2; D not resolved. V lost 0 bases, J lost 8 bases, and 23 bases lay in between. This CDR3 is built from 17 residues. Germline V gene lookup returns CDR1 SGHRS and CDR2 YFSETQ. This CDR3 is CASSLVGLSRAGGGYTF. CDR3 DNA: TGCGCCAGCAGCTTGGTCGGCCTATCCCGTGCCGGTGGCGGCTACACCTTC.

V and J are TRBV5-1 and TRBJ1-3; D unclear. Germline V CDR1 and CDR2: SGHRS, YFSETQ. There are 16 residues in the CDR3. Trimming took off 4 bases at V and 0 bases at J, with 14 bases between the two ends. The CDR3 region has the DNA TGCGCCAGCAGCCCCTCTTACCCCAACTCTGGAAACACCATATATTTT. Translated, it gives CASSPSYPNSGNTIYF. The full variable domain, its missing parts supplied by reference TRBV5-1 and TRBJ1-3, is KAGVTQTPRYLIKTRGQQVTLSCSPISGHRSVSWYQQTPGQGLQFLFEYFSETQRNKGNFPGRFSGRQFSNSRSEMNVSTLELGDSALYLCASSPSYPNSGNTIYFGEGSWLTVV.

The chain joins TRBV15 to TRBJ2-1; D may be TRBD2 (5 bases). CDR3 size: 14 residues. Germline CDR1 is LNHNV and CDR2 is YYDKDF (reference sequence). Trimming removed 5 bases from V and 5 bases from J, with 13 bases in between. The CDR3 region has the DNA TGTGCCACCAGCCGCCGGGATCGGAACAATGAGCAGTTCTTC. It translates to CATSRRDRNNEQFF.

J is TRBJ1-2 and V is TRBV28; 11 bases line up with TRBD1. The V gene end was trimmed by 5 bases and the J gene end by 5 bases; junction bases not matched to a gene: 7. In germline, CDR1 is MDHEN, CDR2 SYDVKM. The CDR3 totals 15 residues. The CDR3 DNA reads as TGTGCCAGCAGTGTACCGGGACAGGGGGTATATGGCTACACCTTC. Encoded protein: CASSVPGQGVYGYTF.

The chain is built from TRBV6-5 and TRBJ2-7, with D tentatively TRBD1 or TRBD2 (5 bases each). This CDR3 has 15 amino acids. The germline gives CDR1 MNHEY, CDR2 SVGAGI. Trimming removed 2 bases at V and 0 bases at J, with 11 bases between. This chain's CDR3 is CASSYGDPISYEQYF. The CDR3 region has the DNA TGTGCCAGCAGTTACGGGGACCCTATCTCCTACGAGCAGTACTTC.

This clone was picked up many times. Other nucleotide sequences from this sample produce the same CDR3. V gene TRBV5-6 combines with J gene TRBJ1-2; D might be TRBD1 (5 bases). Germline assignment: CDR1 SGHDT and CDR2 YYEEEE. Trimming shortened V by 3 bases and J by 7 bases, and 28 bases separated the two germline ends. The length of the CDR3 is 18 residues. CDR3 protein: CASSSGAPGTQGRSGYTF. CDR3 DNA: TGTGCCAGCAGCTCCGGAGCTCCCGGGACCCAAGGGCGGAGTGGCTACACCTTC.

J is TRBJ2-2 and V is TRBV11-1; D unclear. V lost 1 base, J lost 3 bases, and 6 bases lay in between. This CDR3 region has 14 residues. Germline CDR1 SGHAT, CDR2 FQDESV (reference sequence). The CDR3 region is CASSLVGYTGELFF. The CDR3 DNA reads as TGTGCCAGCAGCTTAGTAGGGTACACCGGGGAGCTGTTTTTT.

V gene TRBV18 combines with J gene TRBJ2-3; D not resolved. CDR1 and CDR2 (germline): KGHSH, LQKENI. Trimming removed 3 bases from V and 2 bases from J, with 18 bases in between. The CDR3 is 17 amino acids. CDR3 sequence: CASSPVMGTSNTDTQYF. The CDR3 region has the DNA TGTGCCAGCTCACCCGTGATGGGAACTTCGAACACAGATACGCAGTATTTT. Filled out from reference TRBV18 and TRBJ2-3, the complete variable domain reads NAGVMQNPRHLVRRRGQEARLRCSPMKGHSHVYWYRQLPEEGLKFMVYLQKENIIDESGMPKERFSAEFPKEGPSILRIQQVVRGDSAAYFCASSPVMGTSNTDTQYFGPGTRLTVL.

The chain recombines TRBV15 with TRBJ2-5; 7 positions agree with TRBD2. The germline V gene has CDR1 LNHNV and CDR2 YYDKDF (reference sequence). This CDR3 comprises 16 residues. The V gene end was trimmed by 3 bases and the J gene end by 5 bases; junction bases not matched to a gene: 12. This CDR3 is CATSSEERDRGETQYF. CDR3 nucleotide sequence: TGTGCCACCAGCAGTGAGGAGCGGGATAGGGGTGAGACCCAGTACTTC.

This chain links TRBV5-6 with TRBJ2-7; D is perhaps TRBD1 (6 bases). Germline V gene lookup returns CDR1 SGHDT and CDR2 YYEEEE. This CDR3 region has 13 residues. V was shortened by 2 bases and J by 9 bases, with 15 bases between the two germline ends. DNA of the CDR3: TGTGCCAGCAGCTTCAAGCCGGGACACTGGCAGTACTTC. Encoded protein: CASSFKPGHWQYF.

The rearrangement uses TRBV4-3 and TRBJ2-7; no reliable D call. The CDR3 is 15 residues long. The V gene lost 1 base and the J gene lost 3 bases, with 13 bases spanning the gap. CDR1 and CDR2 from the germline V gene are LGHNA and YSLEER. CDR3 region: CASSQAYAAYYEQYF. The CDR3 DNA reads TGCGCCAGCAGCCAAGCATATGCTGCTTACTACGAGCAGTACTTC.

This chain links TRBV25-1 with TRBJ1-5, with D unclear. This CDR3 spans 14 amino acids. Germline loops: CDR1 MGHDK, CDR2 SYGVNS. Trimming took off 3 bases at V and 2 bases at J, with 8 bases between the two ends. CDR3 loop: CASSEKGGNQPQHF. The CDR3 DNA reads TGTGCCAGCAGTGAGAAGGGAGGCAATCAGCCCCAGCATTTT. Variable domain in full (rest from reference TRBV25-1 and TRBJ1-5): EADIYQTPRYLVIGTGKKITLECSQTMGHDKMYWYQQDPGMELHLIHYSYGVNSTEKGDLSSESTVSRIRTEHFPLTLESARPSHTSQYLCASSEKGGNQPQHFGDGTRLSIL.

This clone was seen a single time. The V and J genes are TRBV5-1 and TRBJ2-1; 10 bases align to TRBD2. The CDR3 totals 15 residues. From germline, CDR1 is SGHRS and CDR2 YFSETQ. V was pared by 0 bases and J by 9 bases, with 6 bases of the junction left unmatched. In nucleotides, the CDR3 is TGCGCCAGCAGCTTGGAGCCTAGCGGGAGCGGTGAGCAGTTCTTC. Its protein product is CASSLEPSGSGEQFF.

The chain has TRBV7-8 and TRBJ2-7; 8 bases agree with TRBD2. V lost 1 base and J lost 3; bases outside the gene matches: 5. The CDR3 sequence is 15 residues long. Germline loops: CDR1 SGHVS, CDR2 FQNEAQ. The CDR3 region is CASSLEVGRGYEQYF. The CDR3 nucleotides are TGTGCCAGCAGCTTAGAAGTCGGGAGGGGCTACGAGCAGTACTTC.

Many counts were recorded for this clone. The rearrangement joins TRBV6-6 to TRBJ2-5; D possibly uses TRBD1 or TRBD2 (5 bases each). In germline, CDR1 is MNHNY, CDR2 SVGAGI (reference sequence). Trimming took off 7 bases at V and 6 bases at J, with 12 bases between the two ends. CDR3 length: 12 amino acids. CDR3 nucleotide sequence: TGTGCCAGCAAGGGCAGGGAGAAGACCCAGTACTTC. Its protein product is CASKGREKTQYF.

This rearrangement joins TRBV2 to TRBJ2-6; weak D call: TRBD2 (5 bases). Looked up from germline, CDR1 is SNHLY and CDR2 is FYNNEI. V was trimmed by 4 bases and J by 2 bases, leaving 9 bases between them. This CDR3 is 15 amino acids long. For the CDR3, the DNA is TGTGCCAGCAGTGCCGGGAATCCTGGGGCCAACGTCCTGACTTTC. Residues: CASSAGNPGANVLTF.

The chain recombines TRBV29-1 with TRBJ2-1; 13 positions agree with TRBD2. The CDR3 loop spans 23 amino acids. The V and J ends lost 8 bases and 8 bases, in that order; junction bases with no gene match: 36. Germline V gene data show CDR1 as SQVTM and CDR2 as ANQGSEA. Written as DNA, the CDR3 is TGCAGCACCAGATACCTAGGGACTAGCGGGAATAAAAAACGGAACCCTGTATTCCATGAGCAGTTCTTC. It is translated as CSTRYLGTSGNKKRNPVFHEQFF.

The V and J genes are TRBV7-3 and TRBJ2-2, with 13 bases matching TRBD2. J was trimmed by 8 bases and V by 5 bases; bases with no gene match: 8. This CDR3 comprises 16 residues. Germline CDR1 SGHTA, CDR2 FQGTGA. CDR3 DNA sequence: TGTGCCAGCAGCCCTACTAGCGGGAGGGCCCGGGGGGAGCTGTTTTTT. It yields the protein CASSPTSGRARGELFF.